Listed below are T cell receptor beta chains from one sample, sequenced in a study of blood T cell repertoires in COVID-19. The assay was immunoSEQ multiplex PCR, and TCRdb's table has in-frame clones only and misses some. The repertoire includes about 50,000 clones, around 85% of them detected once, and 5.5% to 7% sits in the top ten. The source material was peripheral blood. Receptors originate from a woman aged 55-70 years with acute or convalescent COVID-19. The conserved cysteine and the conserved F or W are not part of the CDR3 here.

CDR3 protein	V gene	J gene	CDR3 length
AWSSTMRLAANTGELF	TRBV30	TRBJ2-2	16
ASSLGSGLSSYNEQF	TRBV13	TRBJ2-1	15
ASSLTGQGWDGYT	TRBV7-6	TRBJ1-2	13
ASSPFLAVEQY	TRBV7-9	TRBJ2-7	11
SVRLAGGNTGELF	TRBV29-1	TRBJ2-2	13
ASSLGAGGKNIQY	TRBV11-2	TRBJ2-4	13
ASSISTGLTDTQY	TRBV5-1	TRBJ2-3	13
ASVSGTGIGNSPLH	TRBV2	TRBJ1-6	14
ASTYISGKNGYT	TRBV19	TRBJ1-2	12
ASSPNGESGNTIY	TRBV27	TRBJ1-3	13
ASSLAGEGGDTQY	TRBV5-1	TRBJ2-3	13
SASWGPPGDYGYT	TRBV20-1	TRBJ1-2	13
ASSYRGRIEQF	TRBV6-5	TRBJ2-1	11
ASSQRWGQMNTEAF	TRBV14	TRBJ1-1	14
ATSRVDFYEQY	TRBV15	TRBJ2-7	11
ASSLTGPNTGELF	TRBV5-4	TRBJ2-2	13
ASSPGTGYGYT	TRBV18	TRBJ1-2	11
ASRSSGGARNEQF	TRBV2	TRBJ2-1	13
SVERQGYGYT	TRBV29-1	TRBJ1-2	10
ASSTRQVREKLF	TRBV6-5	TRBJ1-4	12
ASSLEGRVGNQPQH	TRBV4-2	TRBJ1-5	14
ASKYELATGELF	TRBV5-1	TRBJ2-2	12
ASGRGGELF	TRBV3-1/TRBV3-2	TRBJ2-2	9
SVGQGSVFSGYT	TRBV29-1	TRBJ1-2	12
ASFFSRRDMDHQPQH	TRBV28	TRBJ1-5	15
ASRGRTSSYNEQF	TRBV10-1	TRBJ2-1	13
ASKERTSGPYEQY	TRBV2	TRBJ2-7	13
ASSVESSVWTDTQY	TRBV9	TRBJ2-3	14
ASGPPGAGVAYEQY	TRBV12-5	TRBJ2-7	14
ASSDSANYGYT	TRBV5-1	TRBJ1-2	11
ASSIDLRLADTGELF	TRBV19	TRBJ2-2	15
ASSLGPGQGEVPLH	TRBV5-4	TRBJ1-6	14
ASKAARSGANVLT	TRBV2	TRBJ2-6	13
ASSRRQGDQPQH	TRBV5-8	TRBJ1-5	12
ASSLTYRTGGGNEQF	TRBV7-3	TRBJ2-1	15
ASSHRSQASPLH	TRBV3-1/TRBV3-2	TRBJ1-6	12
ASSLPGLGHAEAF	TRBV3-1/TRBV3-2	TRBJ1-1	13
ASSSLTGSAAF	TRBV7-6	TRBJ1-1	11
AISESTSGTDTQY	TRBV10-3	TRBJ2-3	13
ASRGGVLAGENEQF	TRBV5-4	TRBJ2-1	14
AISAGTSGRAGEQY	TRBV10-3	TRBJ2-7	14
ASSPRALGLDNEQF	TRBV3-1/TRBV3-2	TRBJ2-1	14
ASSETYTGVNEKLF	TRBV5-1	TRBJ1-4	14
ASSSRGRAEDTQY	TRBV11-3	TRBJ2-3	13
ASKGDVSYNEQF	TRBV5-1	TRBJ2-1	12
ASSLGQDVEAF	TRBV5-4	TRBJ1-1	11
ASSFRQGGEQY	TRBV12-3/TRBV12-4	TRBJ2-7	11
ASSRQLNTEAF	TRBV7-3	TRBJ1-1	11
ASSLDLLGNTEAF	TRBV5-1	TRBJ1-1	13
ASSQRGTSGGLNEQF	TRBV7-2	TRBJ2-1	15
ASSQGLAGGPRPY	TRBV4-3	TRBJ2-3	13
ASGDGGFAYEQY	TRBV6-6	TRBJ2-7	12
ASDRTFRSGEQY	TRBV5-1	TRBJ2-7	12
ASSLVTGDYGYT	TRBV5-1	TRBJ1-2	12
ASSSRPGYTDTQY	TRBV7-3	TRBJ2-3	13
ASSPKYNSPLH	TRBV12-3/TRBV12-4	TRBJ1-6	11
ASSLRGASTDTQY	TRBV7-2	TRBJ2-3	13
ASSQASGITHEQF	TRBV3-1/TRBV3-2	TRBJ2-1	13